The 27 T cell receptor beta chains below come from one sample, sequenced in a study of blood T cells in healthy people across ages. A J-beta primer mix and a sample-barcoded 5' primer were used in a second PCR of roughly 7 to 12 cycles. TCRdb used MiXCR to reprocess the 5' RACE reads, holding one entry per CDR3 protein. The data hold roughly 1,500,000 distinct CDR3 sequences, with around 39% observed a single time. The material sequenced was blood. These receptor sequences come from a woman between 18 and 30 years old in good health.

This rearrangement joins TRBV12-3 or TRBV12-4 to TRBJ2-1; TRBD2 matches 7 bases. The V gene end was trimmed by 6 bases and the J gene end by 5 bases; junction bases not matched to a gene: 13. The CDR3 loop spans 16 amino acids. DNA of the CDR3: TGTGCCAGCAGCCCCCGAAGCGGGAATGGCGACAATGAGCAGTTCTTC. Translation: CASSPRSGNGDNEQFF.

V gene TRBV7-2 combines with J gene TRBJ1-6; D unclear. CDR1 is SGHTA and CDR2 is FQGNSA in the germline V gene. Deletions cut 1 base from V and 9 bases from J, with 10 bases between. This CDR3 is built from 14 residues. CDR3 DNA: TGTGCCAGCAGCTTAGGTCAGGAAACTTCACCCCTCCACTTT. It yields the protein CASSLGQETSPLHF.

This clonotype was seen a few times. The V and J genes are TRBV7-6 and TRBJ2-3; a possible D gene is TRBD1 (5 bases). Per the germline V gene, CDR1 is SGHVS and CDR2 is FNYEAQ. V was shortened by 1 base and J by 4 bases, with 12 bases between the two germline ends. This CDR3 region has 15 residues. In DNA, the CDR3 is TGTGCCAGCAGCTTAGTCTGGCAGGGTGCAGATACGCAGTATTTT. As protein: CASSLVWQGADTQYF.

This clonotype was picked up a small number of times. The rearrangement joins TRBV6-5 to TRBJ1-5; D remains unclear. Germline CDR1 and CDR2: MNHEY and SVGAGI. Between the trimmed V and J ends, which lost 6 bases and 2 bases, there was a span of 14 bases. This CDR3 is 15 amino acids long. The CDR3 DNA follows: TGTGCCAGCAGAAGCCAAGGAAGGGGCAATCAGCCCCAGCATTTT. It specifies CASRSQGRGNQPQHF.

CDR3 bases: TGTGCCACCAGTAACCGGGACAGGGCCGAGACCCAGTACTTC. Its protein product is CATSNRDRAETQYF. V is TRBV24-1 and J is TRBJ2-5, with TRBD1 identical over 9 bases. This CDR3 has 14 residues. From germline, CDR1 is KGHDR and CDR2 SFDVKD. The trim removed 6 bases at V and 5 bases at J, leaving 6 bases unmatched.

V usage is TRBV5-5 and J usage is TRBJ2-5; TRBD2 agrees at 7 bases. Germline-derived CDR1 and CDR2 are SGHKS and YYEKEE (reference sequence). The CDR3 is made up of 14 amino acids. The V segment lost 2 bases and the J segment 2 bases; nucleotides outside the gene matches: 3. The CDR3 coding sequence is TGTGCCAGCAGCTTCGGGGGGATTCAAGAGACCCAGTACTTC. This encodes CASSFGGIQETQYF.

This clonotype has just a few counts. The V call is TRBV5-1, the J call TRBJ2-7, with 8 nucleotides matching TRBD1. Trimming removed 1 base from V and 3 bases from J; junction bases left unmatched: 3. This CDR3 region has 14 residues. The germline CDR1 and CDR2 sequences are SGHRS and YFSETQ. The DNA for the CDR3 is TGCGCCAGCAGCTTGATGGGACAGGACTACGAGCAGTACTTC. Its translation is CASSLMGQDYEQYF. Combining the CDR3 with reference TRBV5-1 and TRBJ2-7 gives the whole variable domain KAGVTQTPRYLIKTRGQQVTLSCSPISGHRSVSWYQQTPGQGLQFLFEYFSETQRNKGNFPGRFSGRQFSNSRSEMNVSTLELGDSALYLCASSLMGQDYEQYFGPGTRLTVT.

The rearrangement joins TRBV10-3 to TRBJ1-6; the D gene is possibly TRBD1 (5 bases). Germline V CDR1 and CDR2: ENHRY, SYGVKD. The CDR3 totals 15 residues. V lost 7 bases and J lost 5, with 15 bases in between. The DNA for the CDR3 is TGTGCCATCAATTCCGGGACGGGTAATAATTCACCCCTCCACTTT. It specifies CAINSGTGNNSPLHF.

The chain recombines TRBV6-2 or TRBV6-3 with TRBJ2-5; TRBD2 aligns across 8 bases. Germline V gene data show CDR1 as MNHEY and CDR2 as SVGEGT. J gave up 11 bases and V 6 bases, and 20 bases lay outside the gene matches. This CDR3 is built from 16 residues. This CDR3 is CASSPRGGVLYNEQYF. The CDR3 DNA sequence: TGTGCCAGCAGCCCTCGGGGGGGAGTTCTTTACAATGAGCAGTACTTC.

This clonotype came up a few times. The V and J genes are TRBV4-1 and TRBJ1-6; D unresolved. Germline-derived CDR1 and CDR2 are MGHRA and YSYEKL. Trimming stripped 0 bases from V and 6 bases from J, with 12 bases between. This CDR3 contains 16 residues. CDR3 sequence: CASSQDSVPGNSPLHF. The CDR3 DNA sequence: TGCGCCAGCAGCCAAGATTCTGTTCCCGGTAATTCACCCCTCCACTTT.

The CDR3 region is CASSLAGTGSNEQFF. The DNA for the CDR3 is TGTGCCAGCAGTTTAGCGGGGACAGGGTCCAATGAGCAGTTCTTC. The chain employs TRBV12-3 or TRBV12-4 and TRBJ2-1; 9 bases line up with TRBD1. This CDR3 has 15 residues. After removal of 0 bases from V and 6 bases from J, the junction contained 3 bases not matched to a gene.

The J gene is TRBJ1-5, the V gene TRBV4-1; no reliable D call. This CDR3 contains 16 residues. Germline V gives CDR1 MGHRA, CDR2 YSYEKL. V lost 1 base, J lost 1 base, and 11 bases lay in between. The CDR3 reads CASSQVVGLSNQPQHF. In DNA form, the CDR3 reads TGCGCCAGCAGCCAAGTCGTAGGACTGAGCAATCAGCCCCAGCATTTT.

The table lists this clonotype with a count of one. The chain has TRBV20-1 and TRBJ2-2; D may correspond to TRBD1 or TRBD2 (5 bases each). V dropped 5 bases and J dropped 3 bases, with 10 bases sitting between them. Germline assignment: CDR1 DFQATT and CDR2 SNEGSKA (reference sequence). CDR3 size: 13 residues. In DNA, the CDR3 is TGCAGTGCTCTGGGGGTCCACACCGGGGAGCTGTTTTTT. Its protein is CSALGVHTGELFF.

The CDR3 DNA follows: TGTGCCAGCAGTTTACGCGTCACAGGGGGCAATCAGCCCCAGCATTTT. It yields the protein CASSLRVTGGNQPQHF. The gene calls are TRBV28 and TRBJ1-5, with 7 bases aligning to TRBD1. The CDR3 runs 16 residues. Losses at the gene ends were 2 bases for V and 2 bases for J; bases not matched to a gene: 6. Per germline, CDR1 MDHEN and CDR2 SYDVKM.

The chain has TRBV10-3 and TRBJ2-5; a weak D match, TRBD2 (6 bases). The CDR3 covers 11 residues. CDR1 and CDR2 from the germline V gene are ENHRY and SYGVKD. Trimming left V 7 bases short and J 11 bases short, with 14 bases between. The CDR3: CAITGGAEQYF. The CDR3 nucleotides read TGTGCCATCACTGGAGGGGCTGAGCAGTACTTC.

The chain carries TRBV24-1 and TRBJ2-5, with TRBD1 identical over 8 bases. With 2 bases clipped from V and 3 bases from J, the junction kept 10 bases outside the gene matches. The CDR3 is 17 residues long. Germline CDR1 reads KGHDR; CDR2 reads SFDVKD. DNA for the CDR3: TGTGCCACCAGTGATTCAGGGAGCCAGGGGGCGAAAGAGACCCAGTACTTC. It specifies CATSDSGSQGAKETQYF.

This clonotype was picked up a small number of times. The chain carries TRBV15 and TRBJ2-2; D gene ambiguous. CDR3 length equals 14 residues. The germline V gene has CDR1 LNHNV and CDR2 YYDKDF (reference sequence). V lost 5 bases and J 1 base, leaving 8 bases between the germline ends. CDR3 sequence reads: CATSLRQNTGELFF. The CDR3 bases are TGTGCCACCAGCCTTAGACAGAACACCGGGGAGCTGTTTTTT.

The chain couples TRBV6-2 or TRBV6-3 to TRBJ2-7; 10 bases fit TRBD2. The V gene end was trimmed by 5 bases and the J gene end by 2 bases; junction bases not matched to a gene: 9. CDR3 length: 16 amino acids. The germline V gene has CDR1 MNHEY and CDR2 SVGEGT. The CDR3 region has the DNA TGTGCCAGCAGTCGCCCCGGGACTAGCGCGACCTACGAGCAGTACTTC. Translating it yields CASSRPGTSATYEQYF.

This clonotype was found many times. This sequence joins TRBV6-2 or TRBV6-3 and TRBJ2-3; D unclear. The CDR3 loop spans 12 amino acids. The V end was cut by 6 bases, the J end by 3 bases, with 7 bases between. Germline V gene sequence: CDR1 MNHEY, CDR2 SVGEGT. The CDR3 protein is CASSENTDTQYF. The CDR3 region has the DNA TGTGCCAGCAGCGAAAATACAGATACGCAGTATTTT.

This chain connects TRBV4-2 to TRBJ2-3, with 12 positions matching TRBD2. With V trimmed by 1 base and J by 2 bases, 7 bases remained unmatched. This CDR3 is 18 amino acids long. Looked up from germline, CDR1 is LGHNA and CDR2 is YNFKEQ. This CDR3 is CASSQVLAGGTSTDTQYF. The CDR3 DNA sequence: TGTGCCAGCAGCCAAGTACTAGCGGGGGGCACATCCACAGATACGCAGTATTTT.

The chain is built from TRBV5-6 and TRBJ1-1; maybe TRBD1 (5 bases). CDR3 length equals 15 residues. The germline gives CDR1 SGHDT, CDR2 YYEEEE. V shed 4 bases and J shed 7 bases, with 20 bases lying between them. The CDR3 here is CASSRPGQGLGEAFF. The DNA of the CDR3 is TGTGCCAGCAGCCGCCCGGGCCAGGGATTGGGTGAAGCTTTCTTT.

This clonotype was seen just once. One end of the junction varies from germline; a read error may be responsible. The chain is built from TRBV7-3 and TRBJ1-1; D perhaps matches TRBD1 (6 bases). The V gene's germline CDR1 is SGHTA and CDR2 FQGTGA. The CDR3 runs to 15 residues. The CDR3 region has the DNA TGTGTCAGCAGCTCCCGACAGGTGTCGAACACTGAAGCTTTCTTT. This sequence encodes CVSSSRQVSNTEAFF.

The J gene is TRBJ1-1, the V gene TRBV5-1; D is undetermined. Germline CDR1 is SGHRS and CDR2 is YFSETQ. The CDR3 loop spans 12 amino acids. Trimming removed 4 bases from V and 10 bases from J, with 14 bases in between. CDR3 coding DNA: TGCGCCAGCAGCCTGGACGCGACCGGAGCTTTCTTT. Translated, it gives CASSLDATGAFF. The whole variable domain, filled in from reference TRBV5-1 and TRBJ1-1, reads KAGVTQTPRYLIKTRGQQVTLSCSPISGHRSVSWYQQTPGQGLQFLFEYFSETQRNKGNFPGRFSGRQFSNSRSEMNVSTLELGDSALYLCASSLDATGAFFGQGTRLTVV.

This clonotype was recorded a few times. The chain joins TRBV12-3 or TRBV12-4 to TRBJ2-3; D gene ambiguous. The germline V and J ends were trimmed by 3 bases and 2 bases, with 15 bases remaining between them. This CDR3 region has 16 residues. The CDR3 sequence is CASSFGTNGLTDTQYF. As DNA, the CDR3 is TGTGCCAGCAGTTTTGGTACGAACGGCCTCACAGATACGCAGTATTTT.

This clonotype was picked up one time. A much more abundant neighbour one base away suggests this may be a read error. V is TRBV20-1 and J is TRBJ2-3; D possibly corresponds to TRBD1 (5 bases). This CDR3 spans 14 amino acids. Germline V CDR1 and CDR2: DFQATT, SNEGSKA (reference sequence). This CDR3 is CNARPDLGPDTQYF. The DNA for the CDR3 is TGCAATGCTAGACCAGATTTGGGGCCAGATACGCAGTATTTT.

V usage is TRBV12-3 or TRBV12-4 and J usage is TRBJ2-5; TRBD2 is a possible D gene (6 bases). Trimming took off 5 bases at V and 11 bases at J, with 21 bases between the two ends. This CDR3 spans 14 amino acids. CDR3 residues: CASSKSGARGEQYF. The CDR3 region has the DNA TGTGCCAGCAGTAAGAGTGGGGCCCGCGGGGAGCAGTACTTC.

This clonotype has a count of ten or more. J is TRBJ2-5 and V is TRBV10-3; 8 nucleotides align to TRBD2. Germline V gene lookup returns CDR1 ENHRY and CDR2 SYGVKD. This CDR3 is built from 13 residues. V shed 8 bases and J 1 base; nucleotides not matched to a gene: 3. For the CDR3, the DNA is TGTGCCATCGCCGCGGGAGGCCAAGAGACCCAGTACTTC. Protein sequence: CAIAAGGQETQYF.